This TCR beta chain originates from a study of cytomegalovirus exposure and HLA in healthy donors. The ends were cut back, 4 bases at V and 2 bases at J, with 3 bases in the middle. Looked up from germline, CDR1 is SGHRS and CDR2 is YFSETQ. The CDR3 covers 11 residues. TCRdb keeps only in-frame clones here, not all; method: immunoSEQ multiplex PCR. This sample has some 240,000 clones, with around 87% found just once. This chain links TRBV5-1 with TRBJ2-5; D not resolved. This sequence was found in a woman aged 18 to 35 in good health and CMV-seropositive. The sample consisted of PBMCs. Here the CDR3 DNA reads TGCGCCAGCAGCGTACAAGAGACCCAGTACTTC. This encodes CASSVQETQYF.